This T cell receptor (beta chain) was identified in a study of T cell responses to AZD1222 COVID-19 vaccine. General observations from the study: Unmutated variant regions reportedly attract nearly half of all spike-specific TCRs.

TCRdb keeps only in-frame clones here, not all; method: immunoSEQ multiplex PCR. The sample yields around 120,000 clones, 80% to 90% seen once. With regard to this clone: The antigen is unknown.

CDR1 LNHDA and CDR2 SQIVND come from the germline V gene (reference sequence). V lost 3 bases to trimming and J lost 5 bases, with 19 bases between them. The CDR3 spans 16 residues. The sample was peripheral blood, taken on day 0 of MenACWY control vaccination. The TCR sequence derives from an adult in good health. The gene calls are TRBV19 and TRBJ1-1; D may be TRBD1 (5 bases). CDR3 residues: CASSMGRGPPRTEAFF. Written as DNA, the CDR3 is TGTGCCAGTAGTATGGGTCGGGGACCTCCCAGGACTGAAGCTTTCTTT.